This T cell receptor beta chain was retrieved from a study of shared clonotypes between healthy human individuals. In the authors' methods: Filtering differed because ImmunoSEQ produced junction-only sequences that carried no quality scores. Sequencing used immunoSEQ multiplex PCR; TCRdb keeps in-frame clones, though not all of them. V, J and clone size are those of that table, while D and trimming were read from the DNA. The data show fewer than 1.8 million clones, with approximately 98.5% seen just once and approximately 0.4% held by the top ten. V shed 1 base and J shed 7 bases, with 4 bases lying between them. The CDR3 length is 11 residues. Looked up from germline, CDR1 is MDHEN and CDR2 is SYDVKM.

Sequencing was carried out using naive CD4+ T cells sorted from blood. Documented subset: CD45RA+ positively selected. This clonotype was obtained from a man aged 25 to 45 in good health. The chain uses TRBV28 and TRBJ1-2; D remains unclear. CDR3 sequence: CASSLYFGYTF. CDR3 in DNA: TGTGCCAGCAGTTTATATTTTGGCTACACCTTC.